The clone carrying this TCR beta chain was found a few times. No antigen is known for it. Trimming cost V 3 bases and J 6 bases, with 9 bases left between them. The CDR3 loop spans 11 amino acids. Germline CDR1 is DFQATT and CDR2 is SNEGSKA (reference sequence). This record belongs to a study of T cells in Graves' hyperthyroidism and ophthalmopathy. Whole-study context: The authors collected peripheral blood at initial diagnosis, before any treatment. Findings of the study overall: Ophthalmopathy cases were set apart from stable hyperthyroidism by a 13 V-J model.

What was amplified from RNA transcripts were TCR beta CDR3 regions. HTBI primers were the set used in a first-round RT-PCR of the TCR CDR3. TCRdb used MiXCR to reprocess the multiplex PCR reads, holding one entry per CDR3 protein. This table holds hundreds of thousands of distinct CDR3 sequences, 35% to 40% found once. Disease duration under 2 months; hyperthyroidism patients were aged 18 to 65. Diagnostic decisions used clinical symptoms, serum thyroxine and TRAb, thyroid ultrasound and orbital computed tomography. This sequence was found in a man aged 18-30 years with Graves' hyperthyroidism. The chain recombines TRBV20-1 with TRBJ2-7, with a possible D match to TRBD2 (6 bases). Sequenced sample: blood. Here the CDR3 reads CSASYSGEQYF. CDR3 coding DNA: TGCAGTGCTAGTTATAGCGGCGAGCAGTACTTC.